Shown below are 20 T cell receptor beta chains from a single sample sequenced in a study of blood T cell repertoires in COVID-19. Sequenced by immunoSEQ multiplex PCR; TCRdb stores in-frame clones only, minus some. The sample holds approximately 500,000 clones, 70% to 90% seen once. Material for sequencing was peripheral blood. The receptor set was obtained from a human donor in a cohort sampled during active COVID-19.

V and J are TRBV19 and TRBJ2-1; the D is unclear. Germline assignment: CDR1 LNHDA and CDR2 SQIVND (reference sequence). The CDR3 is 13 residues long. V shed 6 bases and J shed 4 bases, with 10 bases lying between them. The CDR3 DNA follows: TGTGCCAGTAGCCTTGTCGCGTACAATGAGCAGTTCTTC. It yields the protein CASSLVAYNEQFF.

The V call is TRBV2, the J call TRBJ2-5, with 9 bases identical to TRBD1. V was clipped by 6 bases and J by 2 bases; unmatched bases: 7. This CDR3 is built from 15 residues. Germline V CDR1 and CDR2: SNHLY, FYNNEI. The CDR3 region has the DNA TGTGCCAGCAGGTTCAGACAGGGGGGACAAGAGACCCAGTACTTC. It encodes CASRFRQGGQETQYF.

The rearrangement uses TRBV2 and TRBJ1-1; 7 bases are a match to TRBD1. The CDR3 runs to 13 residues. V was clipped by 6 bases and J by 11 bases; unmatched bases: 12. Germline V gene lookup returns CDR1 SNHLY and CDR2 FYNNEI. The CDR3 is CASRVDRAVMAFF. The CDR3 DNA is TGTGCCAGCAGAGTCGACAGGGCGGTAATGGCTTTCTTT. The whole variable domain, remainder taken from reference TRBV2 and TRBJ1-1, is EPEVTQTPSHQVTQMGQEVILRCVPISNHLYFYWYRQILGQKVEFLVSFYNNEISEKSEIFDDQFSVERPDGSNFTLKIRSTKLEDSAMYFCASRVDRAVMAFFGQGTRLTVV.

This clone was seen only once. The chain has TRBV2 and TRBJ1-4, with D possibly TRBD1 on 5 matching bases. Trimming cost V 8 bases and J 0 bases, with 22 bases left between them. There are 18 residues in the CDR3. Germline CDR1 SNHLY, CDR2 FYNNEI. This chain's CDR3 is CASGETVREPATNEKLFF. Here the CDR3 DNA reads TGTGCCAGCGGGGAGACAGTCCGGGAGCCAGCAACTAATGAAAAACTGTTTTTT.

This chain uses TRBV3-1 (or the pseudogene TRBV3-2) with TRBJ1-2; a weak D match, TRBD1 (5 bases). CDR3 length: 13 residues. V lost 6 bases, J lost 6 bases, and 14 bases lay in between. Germline CDR1 reads LGHDT; CDR2 reads YNNKEL (reference sequence). In DNA, the CDR3 is TGTGCCAGCAGTCCCATGGGGGGTCATGGCTACACCTTC. Translation: CASSPMGGHGYTF.

The genes are TRBV2 and TRBJ2-5, with 7 bases identical to TRBD1. Looked up from germline, CDR1 is SNHLY and CDR2 is FYNNEI. The CDR3 consists of 15 residues. V shed 0 bases, J shed 5 bases, and the junction held 6 bases outside the gene matches. The chain's CDR3 is CASSEARQGSETQYF. Written as DNA, the CDR3 is TGTGCCAGCAGTGAAGCGCGACAGGGTTCGGAGACCCAGTACTTC.

This chain links TRBV4-3 with TRBJ2-7, with D perhaps matching TRBD1 (6 bases). Germline V gene sequence: CDR1 LGHNA, CDR2 YSLEER. The CDR3 sequence is 15 residues long. Trimming took off 2 bases at V and 3 bases at J, with 14 bases between the two ends. CDR3 amino acids: CASSQFHRAIYEQYF. DNA of the CDR3: TGCGCCAGCAGCCAATTTCACAGGGCAATCTACGAGCAGTACTTC.

The chain combines TRBV4-3 with TRBJ1-1; TRBD1 matches at 7 bases. In germline, CDR1 is LGHNA, CDR2 YSLEER. V trimming: 6 bases; J trimming: 3 bases; junction bases outside the gene matches: 4. This CDR3 has 13 amino acids. Written as DNA, the CDR3 is TGCGCCAGCAGTACAGGGGAGCACACTGAAGCTTTCTTT. Translating it yields CASSTGEHTEAFF.

The chain has TRBV5-1 and TRBJ1-3; D not certain. This CDR3 has 17 residues. Trimming cost V 5 bases and J 3 bases, with 21 bases left between them. From germline, CDR1 is SGHRS and CDR2 YFSETQ. The CDR3: CASSISGAAAFGNTIYF. For the CDR3, the DNA is TGCGCCAGCAGTATATCCGGCGCGGCTGCCTTTGGAAACACCATATATTTT.

The chain has TRBV28 and TRBJ2-7; 9 bases fit TRBD1. V lost 6 bases and J lost 4; bases outside the gene matches: 10. Germline V gene data show CDR1 as MDHEN and CDR2 as SYDVKM. The CDR3 extends over 15 amino acids. Here the CDR3 reads CASRKDGQGSYEQYF. The CDR3 bases are TGTGCCAGCAGGAAAGACGGACAGGGGTCGTACGAGCAGTACTTC.

The V call is TRBV15, the J call TRBJ1-5, with 9 nucleotides matching TRBD1. The germline V gene has CDR1 LNHNV and CDR2 YYDKDF (reference sequence). CDR3 size: 16 residues. V trimming: 0 bases; J trimming: 8 bases; junction bases outside the gene matches: 8. CDR3 loop: CATSRDVTGGREPQHF. CDR3 nucleotides: TGTGCCACCAGCAGAGATGTTACAGGGGGCCGGGAGCCCCAGCATTTT.

The chain joins TRBV19 to TRBJ2-7; 7 nucleotides line up with TRBD1. The CDR3 is 15 amino acids. Per germline, CDR1 LNHDA and CDR2 SQIVND (reference sequence). V shed 3 bases and J 0 bases; nucleotides not matched to a gene: 5. The CDR3 coding sequence is TGTGCCAGTAGTATGAGGGACAGCGACTCCTACGAGCAGTACTTC. This encodes CASSMRDSDSYEQYF.

The CDR3 region is CASSFDYEQFF. The CDR3 DNA reads TGTGCCAGCAGTTTTGACTATGAGCAGTTCTTC. The chain recombines TRBV12-3 or TRBV12-4 with TRBJ2-1; D is unclear. Trimming removed 3 bases from V and 8 bases from J, with 5 bases in between. The CDR3 totals 11 residues.

The chain employs TRBV5-1 and TRBJ1-3, with D possibly being TRBD1 (6 bases). Germline lookup yields CDR1 SGHRS and CDR2 YFSETQ. The CDR3 loop spans 13 amino acids. Trimming pared 3 bases from V and 10 bases from J, leaving 14 bases between. CDR3 protein: CASSSMEQGTIYF. DNA for the CDR3: TGCGCCAGCAGCTCAATGGAGCAGGGGACCATATATTTT.

V gene TRBV30 combines with J gene TRBJ1-1; TRBD1 agrees at 7 bases. The CDR3 sequence is 13 residues long. The J segment lost 2 bases and the V segment lost 3 bases, leaving 3 bases of the junction unmatched. CDR1 and CDR2 from the germline V gene are GTSNPN and SVGIG (reference sequence). This CDR3 reads CAWRQGTNTEAFF. CDR3 nucleotide sequence: TGTGCCTGGAGACAGGGGACCAACACTGAAGCTTTCTTT.

This chain uses TRBV3-1 (or the pseudogene TRBV3-2) with TRBJ1-1; D unresolved. The germline V and J ends were trimmed by 1 base and 1 base, with 10 bases remaining between them. The CDR3 contains 15 residues. Germline V gives CDR1 LGHDT, CDR2 YNNKEL (reference sequence). In DNA, the CDR3 is TGTGCCAGCAGCCAAGGGCTGGACTGGAACACTGAAGCTTTCTTT. Translation: CASSQGLDWNTEAFF.

V is TRBV19 and J is TRBJ2-3; 9 bases are shared with TRBD1. Germline V gene sequence: CDR1 LNHDA, CDR2 SQIVND (reference sequence). The V gene end was trimmed by 5 bases and the J gene end by 4 bases; junction bases not matched to a gene: 4. The CDR3 spans 14 residues. In DNA, the CDR3 is TGTGCCAGTAGTGCGGACAGGGGTGCAGATACGCAGTATTTT. Encoded protein: CASSADRGADTQYF.

The CDR3 sequence: CASSHGGGRTGVELFF. The CDR3 nucleotides are TGTGCCAGCAGCCATGGAGGTGGAAGGACAGGGGTCGAGTTGTTTTTT. The rearrangement joins TRBV5-6 to TRBJ1-4; TRBD1 matches at 9 bases. The CDR3 extends over 16 amino acids. From germline, CDR1 is SGHDT and CDR2 YYEEEE. J was trimmed by 15 bases and V by 4 bases; bases with no gene match: 19.

The rearrangement links TRBV19 to TRBJ1-5; D not resolved. Germline V gene data show CDR1 as LNHDA and CDR2 as SQIVND (reference sequence). The CDR3 is 12 residues long. V was pared by 5 bases and J by 6 bases, with 8 bases between. The CDR3 DNA reads TGTGCCAGTAGTTTTGTGCGTCAGCCCCAGCATTTT. Translated: CASSFVRQPQHF.

This chain links TRBV2 with TRBJ2-2, with 12 bases lining up with TRBD2. The CDR3 is made up of 15 amino acids. V shed 7 bases and J 6 bases; nucleotides not matched to a gene: 6. Germline values: CDR1 SNHLY, CDR2 FYNNEI. The CDR3 reads CASTMTSGSAGELFF. The CDR3 DNA reads TGTGCCAGCACAATGACTAGCGGGAGTGCCGGGGAGCTGTTTTTT.